This T cell receptor beta chain was captured by sequencing in a study of Ad26.COV2.S vaccination and SARS-CoV-2 variants. On the study more broadly: Once or twice, 56 days apart, Ad26.COV2.S was delivered intramuscularly.

Libraries were prepared by immunoSEQ multiplex PCR; TCRdb keeps only in-frame clonotypes and omits some of them. The table includes hundreds of thousands of clones, around 90% detected once. Study-wide findings and caveats: Recipients given vaccine exceeded placebo recipients in spike-specific TCR breadth. Post-vaccination spike-specific CD8+ and CD4+ T cell responses reportedly had substantial breadth. From the TCR breadth and depth analyses, total T cell responses may have been underestimated.

For this clone: Its antigen is still unknown.

Specified treatment: about 20 received Ad26.COV2.S at low or high dose, single or two shots; roughly five received placebo; per-sample allocation not given. On day 63 after the first injection, vaccine and placebo recipients gave samples. The CDR3 contains 14 residues. Germline V gives CDR1 SGHRS, CDR2 YFSETQ. V was shortened by 5 bases and J by 4 bases, with 10 bases between the two germline ends. The chain joins TRBV5-1 to TRBJ1-6; D is possibly TRBD1 (6 bases). The specimen comprised peripheral blood, sampled in a trial of Ad26.COV2.S vaccine versus placebo. The sequence came from a person aged 18-60 years who received the Ad26.COV2.S COVID-19 vaccine or a placebo. This chain's CDR3 is CASRRQEYNSPLHF. In nucleotides, the CDR3 is TGCGCCAGCAGAAGACAGGAGTATAATTCACCCCTCCACTTT.